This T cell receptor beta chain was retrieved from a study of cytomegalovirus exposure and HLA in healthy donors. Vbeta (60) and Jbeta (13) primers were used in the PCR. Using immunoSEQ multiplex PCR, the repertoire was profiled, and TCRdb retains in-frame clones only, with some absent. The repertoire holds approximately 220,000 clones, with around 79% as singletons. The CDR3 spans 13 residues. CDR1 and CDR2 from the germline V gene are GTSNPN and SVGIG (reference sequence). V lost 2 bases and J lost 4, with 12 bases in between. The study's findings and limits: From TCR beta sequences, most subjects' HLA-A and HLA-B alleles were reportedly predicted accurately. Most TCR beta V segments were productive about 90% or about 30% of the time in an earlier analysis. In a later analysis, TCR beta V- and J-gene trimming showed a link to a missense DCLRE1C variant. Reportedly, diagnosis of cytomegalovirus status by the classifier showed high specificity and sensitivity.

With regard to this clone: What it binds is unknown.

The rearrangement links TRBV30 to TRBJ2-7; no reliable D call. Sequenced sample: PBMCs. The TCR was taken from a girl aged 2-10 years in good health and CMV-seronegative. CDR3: CAWSPRLGYEQYF. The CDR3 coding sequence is TGTGCCTGGAGTCCAAGACTTGGATACGAGCAGTACTTC.